Presented here are 4 T cell receptor beta chains from one specimen sequenced in a study of shared clonotypes between healthy human individuals. Libraries were prepared by immunoSEQ multiplex PCR; TCRdb keeps only in-frame clonotypes and omits some of them. The data show around 980,000 clones, around 82% seen once. The source material was memory CD4+ T cells from PBMCs. Subset defined: CD45RA-negative fraction. These receptors were obtained from a man aged 18 to 29 in good health. Some clones in this sample may be carry-over from other donors' samples.

This chain joins TRBV7-9 and TRBJ2-7; TRBD2 matches at 11 bases. J gave up 6 bases and V 5 bases, and 12 bases lay outside the gene matches. CDR3 length: 16 amino acids. The V gene's germline CDR1 is SEHNR and CDR2 FQNEAQ (reference sequence). In nucleotides, the CDR3 is TGTGCCAGCAGCCCACGGGGTCTAGCGGGAGGTCTCGAGCAGTACTTC. It is translated as CASSPRGLAGGLEQYF.

This clone has only a few counts. This sample also contains other DNA sequences that code for the same CDR3. J is TRBJ2-5 and V is TRBV2; no firm D call. V shed 2 bases and J shed 2 bases, with 0 bases lying between them. Germline V gene lookup returns CDR1 SNHLY and CDR2 FYNNEI. This CDR3 comprises 11 residues. CDR3 nucleotides: TGTGCCAGCAGTGAACAAGAGACCCAGTACTTC. Translated, it gives CASSEQETQYF.

This sequence joins TRBV28 and TRBJ2-1; TRBD2 aligns across 7 bases. The CDR3 spans 12 residues. Germline V gives CDR1 MDHEN, CDR2 SYDVKM. V was pared by 6 bases and J by 15 bases, with 11 bases of the junction left unmatched. This CDR3 reads CASRRQRGEVFF. DNA of the CDR3: TGTGCCAGCAGACGTCAGCGGGGAGAGGTGTTCTTC.

The chain links TRBV2 to TRBJ1-5; maybe TRBD1 (6 bases). The germline gives CDR1 SNHLY, CDR2 FYNNEI. The length of the CDR3 is 14 residues. Trimming left V 2 bases short and J 6 bases short, with 11 bases between. CDR3 loop: CASSEQQGGQPQHF. Here the CDR3 DNA reads TGTGCCAGCAGTGAACAACAGGGAGGTCAGCCCCAGCATTTT.